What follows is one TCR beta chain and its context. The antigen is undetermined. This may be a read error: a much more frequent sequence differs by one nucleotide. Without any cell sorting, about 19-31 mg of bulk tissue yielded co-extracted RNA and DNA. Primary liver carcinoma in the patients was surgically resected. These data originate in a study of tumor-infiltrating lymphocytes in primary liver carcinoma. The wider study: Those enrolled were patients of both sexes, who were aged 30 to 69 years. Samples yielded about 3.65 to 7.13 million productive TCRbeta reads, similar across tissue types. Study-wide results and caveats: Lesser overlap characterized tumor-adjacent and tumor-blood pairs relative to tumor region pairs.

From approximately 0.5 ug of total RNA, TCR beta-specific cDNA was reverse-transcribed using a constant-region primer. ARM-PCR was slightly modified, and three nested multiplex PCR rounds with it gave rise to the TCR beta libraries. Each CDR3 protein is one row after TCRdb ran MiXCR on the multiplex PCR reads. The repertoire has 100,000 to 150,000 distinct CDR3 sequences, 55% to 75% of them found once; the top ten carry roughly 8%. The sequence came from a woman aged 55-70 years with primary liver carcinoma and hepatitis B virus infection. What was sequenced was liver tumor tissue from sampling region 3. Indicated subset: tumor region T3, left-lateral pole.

The CDR3: CASNIDRNEQYF. The CDR3 bases are TGTGCCAGCAACATAGACAGAAACGAGCAGTACTTC. This sequence joins TRBV28 and TRBJ2-7; D possibly corresponds to TRBD1 (5 bases). Germline CDR1 and CDR2: MDHEN and SYDVKM. The germline V and J ends were trimmed by 7 bases and 5 bases, with 12 bases remaining between them. The CDR3 runs to 12 residues.